This TCR beta chain was sequenced for a study of T-cell reconstitution after alpha-beta-depleted transplantation in children. Note on this clonotype: Its antigen is unidentified.

Germline V lookup: CDR1 SQVTM, CDR2 ANQGSEA. V lost 5 bases and J lost 2; bases outside the gene matches: 4. The CDR3 consists of 14 residues. Study-wide results and caveats: One year post-transplant, T-cell counts and diversity were largely derived from T cells produced anew.

Using unique molecular identifiers, the investigators prepared the TCRbeta library. TCRdb used MiXCR to reprocess the PCR reads, holding one entry per CDR3 protein. The data hold 580,000 or so distinct CDR3 sequences, with 23% observed a single time. The origin of this receptor is a boy under two years old who had a stem cell transplant for acute myeloid leukemia, so the T cells may come from the graft donor. This chain joins TRBV29-1 and TRBJ2-3; 10 positions match TRBD2. The input for sequencing was PBMCs, mostly from graft donor cells, taken 360 days after TCRalphabeta/CD19-depleted stem cell transplant. Here the CDR3 DNA reads TGCAGCGTTTTAGGGACTAGCGACACAGATACGCAGTATTTT. It is translated as CSVLGTSDTDTQYF.